This note documents a single T cell receptor beta chain sequence. It lacks a known antigen. No much larger clonotype is one base removed from it; base qualities were not supplied. Patients with autoimmune disease history or receiving systemic immunosuppression were excluded from the trial. Peripheral blood for TCR sequencing was collected from all dose cohorts at baseline, on cycle 4 day 1, and on cycle 7 day 1. The samples were drawn from a first-in-human, open-label, multicenter phase I dose-escalation trial of ivuxolimab. The trial enrolled adults with locally advanced or metastatic head and neck squamous cell, hepatocellular, melanoma or renal cell carcinoma. Before TCR sequencing, CD4+ T cells and CD8+ T cells were sorted from peripheral blood as separate populations. The data belong to a study of OX40 agonist ivuxolimab in advanced cancers. Notes on the research overall: Ivuxolimab was an agonistic, fully human IgG2 monoclonal antibody directed against OX40 (CD134), a costimulatory receptor. Intravenous ivuxolimab was administered to patients every 2 weeks at six dose levels: 0.01, 0.1, 0.3, 1.5, 3 and 10 mg/kg. Among the roughly 52 dose-escalation patients, about 20 had hepatocellular carcinoma, about 15 melanoma, 9 renal cell carcinoma and 9 head and neck cancer. In the dose-escalation cohort, 70% to 85% of patients were male, and the mean age was 60 years with a range of about 20 to 79. Patients were allowed to have had prior anti-PD-1, anti-PD-L1 or anti-CTLA-4 therapy, and 40% of the dose-escalation patients had previously received checkpoint inhibitors. Three dose-escalation patients achieved partial responses, one with hepatocellular carcinoma and two with cutaneous melanoma. Peripheral TCRbeta sequencing aimed to test whether ivuxolimab altered TCR sequence diversity and caused clonal T-cell expansion. The paper covers the monotherapy dose-escalation part of the phase I ivuxolimab trial, which included N ≈ 57 patients.

CDR1 and CDR2 (SGHTA, FQGNSA) derive from the germline V gene. Trimming takes 3 bases from V and 9 bases from J, and the germline ends sit 15 bases apart. Measured from the cysteine to the phenylalanine, the CDR3 is 14 residues long. Of the read, only the CDR3 DNA is kept; its 42 bases are in frame from base 1. What the work shows at the level of the full study, not this receptor alone: In the 0.1-3.0 mg/kg groups, partial responders were among the patients with the lowest normalized peripheral clonal expansion, particularly in CD8+ T cells. The antigen specificity of the peripheral T cells that underwent clonal expansion was not determined. Low levels of normalized T-cell clonal expansion were also seen in some nonresponding patients. At doses of 0.1 to 3.0 mg/kg, clonal expansion of both CD4+ and CD8+ blood T cells was observed from baseline to week 6. After ivuxolimab, more expanded clones were found on average in CD8+ T cells than in CD4+ T cells.

Genomic DNA was isolated from the sorted cells so that the TCRbeta CDR3 region could be sequenced. The immunoSEQ Assay was used to sequence the TCRbeta CDR3 regions. Sourced from immuneACCESS, this table was stored by TCRdb with only in-frame sequences that have V and J called. A share of the clones is absent; for the studies checked, an unresolved V gene accounts for under half, and the remainder has no known explanation. The sample contains about 67,000 clones, roughly 88% of them found a single time. About 0.25% of the sample is taken by the ten largest. Sequences were derived from CD4+ or CD8+ T cells sorted from blood, sampled in a trial of the OX40 agonist ivuxolimab. The chain is made from TRBV7-2 and TRBJ2-1; the D region possibly corresponds to TRBD2 (5 bases align). The clonotype was recovered from an adult with an advanced solid tumor such as melanoma, head and neck, liver or kidney cancer. The bases are TGTGCCAGCAGCTTTCAGGATTTACGGGGTGAGCAGTTCTTC. This is translated as CASSFQDLRGEQFF.